The rows below give T cell receptor beta chains drawn from one sample of a study of CD8+CD57+ T cells in acquired aplastic anemia. TCRdb called the reads again in MiXCR, with one record for every CDR3 protein. In the table there are 150,000 to 200,000 distinct CDR3 sequences, roughly half of which are singletons. Specimen: sorted CD4+, CD8+, or CD8+CD57+ T cells (not recorded which) from PBMCs. All receptors derive from a human donor in good health. Each CDR3 is given with its conserved first and last residue. D genes are given only for firm matches. Not every row has a clone size; where given, it reads once, few, many or a size class.

V gene	J gene	clone size	D gene	CDR3 protein	CDR3 DNA
TRBV24-1	TRBJ2-1	many	.	CATSDNLGPRNEQFF	TGTGCCACCAGTGACAACTTAGGGCCCCGGAATGAGCAGTTCTTC
TRBV2	TRBJ2-7	few	TRBD1	CANTDRAPGYEQYF	TGTGCCAACACCGACAGGGCTCCGGGGTACGAGCAGTACTTC
TRBV24-1	TRBJ2-7	.	.	CATSDCDRPPYEQYF	TGTGCCACCAGTGACTGCGACAGGCCCCCTTACGAGCAGTACTTC
TRBV5-1	TRBJ2-7	once	.	CASSRTGRGGYEQYF	TGCGCCAGCAGTCGTACAGGGCGCGGGGGCTACGAGCAGTACTTC
TRBV29-1	TRBJ2-7	.	.	CSVGGSYEQYF	TGCAGCGTTGGGGGATCCTACGAGCAGTACTTC
TRBV2	TRBJ1-1	many	.	CASRDSGSNTEAFF	TGTGCCAGCAGGGACTCAGGGTCGAACACTGAAGCTTTCTTT
TRBV7-2	TRBJ1-2	.	.	CASSLADVANYGYTF	TGTGCCAGCAGCTTAGCGGACGTAGCTAACTATGGCTACACCTTC
TRBV6-1	TRBJ2-2	few	TRBD1	CASVPGQYSGELFF	TGTGCCAGCGTCCCGGGACAGTATTCCGGGGAGCTGTTTTTT
TRBV6-1	TRBJ1-2	many	TRBD1	CASSLDREDYGYTF	TGTGCCAGCAGCCTCGACAGGGAAGACTATGGCTACACCTTC
TRBV5-6	TRBJ2-7	many	.	CASSLGYIRTDEQYF	TGTGCCAGCAGCCTAGGTTACATCCGGACAGACGAGCAGTACTTC
TRBV7-8	TRBJ2-5	.	.	CASRPEGRETQYF	TGTGCCAGCAGGCCCGAGGGGAGGGAGACCCAGTACTTC
TRBV10-3	TRBJ1-5	few	.	CAIGTTGNQPQHF	TGTGCCATCGGTACTACTGGGAATCAGCCCCAGCATTTT
TRBV20-1	TRBJ1-5	many	.	CSARVSGHSDPPQHF	TGCAGTGCTAGAGTGTCGGGACACTCGGATCCGCCCCAGCATTTT
TRBV24-1	TRBJ1-2	many	.	CATSKTANYGYTF	TGTGCCACCTCCAAGACCGCGAACTATGGCTACACCTTC
TRBV5-1	TRBJ2-2	.	TRBD2	CASSFTAGANTGELFF	TGCGCCAGCAGCTTCACAGCGGGAGCGAACACCGGGGAGCTGTTTTTT
TRBV2	TRBJ2-1	few	TRBD1	CASSGRDRGLTVGNEQFF	TGTGCCAGCAGTGGCCGGGACAGGGGGCTGACCGTAGGCAATGAGCAGTTCTTC
TRBV7-2	TRBJ2-2	many	TRBD1	CASSSNRDRKNTGELFF	TGTGCCAGCAGCTCAAACCGGGACAGGAAGAACACCGGGGAGCTGTTTTTT
TRBV6-4	TRBJ2-1	many	TRBD1	CASSDEVRDRYYNEQFF	TGTGCCAGCAGTGACGAGGTACGGGACAGGTACTACAATGAGCAGTTCTTC
TRBV19	TRBJ1-6	many	TRBD1	CASSVRDRQSPLHF	TGTGCCAGTAGTGTCCGGGACAGGCAGTCACCCCTCCACTTT
TRBV5-4	TRBJ2-5	.	TRBD1	CANSWGQAKQETQYF	TGTGCCAACAGCTGGGGACAGGCAAAGCAAGAGACCCAGTACTTC
TRBV20-1	TRBJ1-6	.	.	CSARDTDSDSPLHF	TGCAGTGCTAGAGATACGGATAGTGATTCACCCCTCCACTTT
TRBV7-9	TRBJ2-5	many	TRBD2	CASSRTSGGKETQYF	TGTGCCAGCAGCCGGACTAGCGGGGGTAAAGAGACCCAGTACTTC
TRBV19	TRBJ2-3	few	.	CASSMGGSSTDTQYF	TGTGCCAGTAGTATGGGCGGCTCTAGCACAGATACGCAGTATTTT
TRBV25-1	TRBJ2-7	.	TRBD1	CASSGLTGQGYEQYF	TGTGCCAGCAGTGGTCTGACAGGGCAAGGCTACGAGCAGTACTTC
TRBV6-1	TRBJ2-1	.	TRBD1	CASSGPGQGFYNEQFF	TGTGCCAGCAGTGGGCCGGGACAGGGGTTCTACAATGAGCAGTTCTTC
TRBV6-1	TRBJ1-2	many	.	CASRKGNYGYTF	TGTGCCAGCAGAAAGGGCAACTATGGCTACACCTTC
TRBV7-6	TRBJ2-1	.	TRBD2	CASSLTLAGGPDNEQFF	TGTGCCAGCAGCTTAACGCTAGCGGGAGGGCCCGACAATGAGCAGTTCTTC
TRBV5-1	TRBJ2-5	many	TRBD2	CASSVGLAGLYYYF	TGCGCCAGCAGCGTGGGACTAGCGGGACTCTACTATTACTTC
TRBV19	TRBJ2-3	.	.	CASSIAGAGADTQYF	TGTGCCAGTAGTATCGCGGGGGCTGGGGCAGATACGCAGTATTTT
TRBV19	TRBJ2-3	many	TRBD2	CASTGLAGGSSTDTQYF	TGTGCCAGTACCGGACTAGCGGGAGGTTCTAGCACAGATACGCAGTATTTT
TRBV20-1	TRBJ2-3	.	TRBD2	CSATPSGGVTDTQYF	TGCAGTGCTACTCCTAGCGGGGGGGTCACAGATACGCAGTATTTT